This entry is about one TCR beta chain. Its antigen is not identified. These data are taken from a study of neoadjuvant nivolumab and ipilimumab in lung cancer. Points from the study as a whole: Compared with tumor-adjacent uninvolved lung, resected tumors showed greater richness and clonality. Higher pretherapy blood TCR richness went with higher resected-tumor richness.

The ends were cut back, 1 base at V and 1 base at J, with 7 bases in the middle. The CDR3 is 14 amino acids. Germline V gene data show CDR1 as LNHDA and CDR2 as SQIVND (reference sequence). TCRdb's table, derived via immunoSEQ multiplex PCR, lists solely in-frame clones and lacks some. Of 25,000 to 35,000 clones listed, 92% are singletons. The TCR sequence derives from an adult with non-small cell lung cancer. The chain has TRBV19 and TRBJ1-1; D is ambiguous. Sequenced material: peripheral blood, taken after neoadjuvant nivolumab, alone or with ipilimumab, at or shortly before surgery. DNA for the CDR3: TGTGCCAGTAGTATAGGCAGACAGAACACTGAAGCTTTCTTT. Protein product: CASSIGRQNTEAFF.